The text below deals with one T cell receptor (beta chain). What it binds is unknown. This sample was taken from a study of blood T cells in healthy people across ages. General study findings and limits: Naive CD4+ cell counts and diversity both ran higher in long-lived than in aged donors.

Trimming cost V 3 bases and J 0 bases; bases outside gene matches: 11. There are 18 residues in the CDR3. Germline V gene data show CDR1 as SGHRS and CDR2 as YFSETQ. PCR was performed a second time for about 6 to 11 cycles using a sample-barcoded 5' primer and a J-beta primer mix. TCRdb fed the 5' RACE reads into MiXCR, producing one record per CDR3 protein. The sample gives hundreds of thousands of distinct CDR3 sequences, roughly half of which show up once; roughly 14% is in the top ten. Each donor supplied around 9.6 milliliters of peripheral blood. This TCR came from an elderly woman in good health. Sequenced: blood. The rearrangement joins TRBV5-1 to TRBJ2-2; 7 bases fit TRBD2. The DNA for the CDR3 is TGCGCCAGCAGCTCGACCCTAGCGGCCAACGCGAACACCGGGGAGCTGTTTTTT. Its protein is CASSSTLAANANTGELFF.